The clone carrying this T cell receptor beta chain has a single count. Its specificity is not known. The data were obtained in a study of cytomegalovirus exposure and HLA in healthy donors. Study-level results: Certain indistinguishable V segments, among them TRBV6-2 and TRBV6-3, were excluded.

PCR involved 60 Vbeta and 13 Jbeta primers. TCRdb's copy holds only in-frame clones and misses some; the assay was immunoSEQ multiplex PCR. Of some 120,000 clones in the sample, about four fifths were seen once. This CDR3 has 13 residues. Germline CDR1 reads MNHEY; CDR2 reads SVGAGI. Between the trimmed V and J ends, which lost 10 bases and 4 bases, there was a span of 16 bases. The V call is TRBV6-5, the J call TRBJ1-1; weak D call: TRBD1 (6 bases). This TCR derives from a woman aged 18-30 years in good health and CMV-seronegative. Input material: PBMCs. The CDR3 here is CATGAGFGTEAFF. The CDR3 bases are TGTGCCACAGGGGCAGGGTTTGGCACTGAAGCTTTCTTT.